These 17 T cell receptor beta chains share one sample of origin, sequenced in a study of beta chain features in type 1 diabetes. Investigators reverse transcribed all isolated RNA, so they sequenced expressed TCRB transcripts. The data were produced by immunoSEQ multiplex PCR, yet TCRdb's version contains in-frame clones alone and is incomplete. The profile shows 600,000 to 650,000 clones, 15% to 17% of them singletons. What was sequenced was naive CD4+ T cells from blood. These receptors came from a man aged 18 to 30 in good health.

The J gene is TRBJ1-1, the V gene TRBV5-1; a weak D match, TRBD1 (5 bases). The germline V gene has CDR1 SGHRS and CDR2 YFSETQ. Trimming took 4 bases from V and 8 from J, leaving 18 bases between them. This CDR3 region has 14 residues. CDR3 nucleotides: TGCGCCAGCAGCCCAGAACCGGGACGCGAAGAAGCTTTCTTT. It translates to CASSPEPGREEAFF.

The chain is built from TRBV12-5 and TRBJ2-7, with 7 positions matching TRBD1. This CDR3 contains 16 residues. V was clipped by 1 base and J by 2 bases; unmatched bases: 8. Germline CDR1 LGHNT, CDR2 FRNRAP. CDR3 nucleotide sequence: TGTGCTAGTGGTTTGGCAATCGGGACAGCCGCCTACGAGCAGTACTTC. It yields the protein CASGLAIGTAAYEQYF.

The rearrangement links TRBV4-3 to TRBJ1-1; no definite D call. Trimming stripped 0 bases from V and 7 bases from J, with 9 bases between. This CDR3 has 13 amino acids. The germline V gene has CDR1 LGHNA and CDR2 YSLEER. The CDR3 spells CASSQDPRNEAFF. Written as DNA, the CDR3 is TGCGCCAGCAGCCAAGATCCCCGGAATGAAGCTTTCTTT.

V is TRBV19 and J is TRBJ1-5, with 9 bases that match TRBD1. The germline gives CDR1 LNHDA, CDR2 SQIVND (reference sequence). CDR3 length equals 16 residues. The J segment lost 7 bases and the V segment lost 5 bases, leaving 12 bases of the junction unmatched. DNA for the CDR3: TGTGCCAGTAGTGCCCCCGGGACAGGGTCTCGGCAGCCCCAGCATTTT. As protein: CASSAPGTGSRQPQHF.

This clone was counted a few times. V and J are TRBV2 and TRBJ1-1; TRBD1 might be the D (6 bases). V was clipped by 4 bases and J by 7 bases, with 10 bases between them. This CDR3 is built from 12 residues. The germline V gene has CDR1 SNHLY and CDR2 FYNNEI. The CDR3 region has the DNA TGTGCCAGCAGTGTATCGGACAGTGAAGCTTTCTTT. Translated, it gives CASSVSDSEAFF.

This chain connects TRBV18 to TRBJ1-2; the D gene is possibly TRBD1 (6 bases). Deletions cut 1 base from V and 6 bases from J, with 12 bases between. Germline V CDR1 and CDR2: KGHSH, LQKENI. The CDR3 length is 14 residues. The CDR3 sequence is CASSPLAGVHGYTF. The DNA of the CDR3 is TGTGCCAGCTCACCACTGGCAGGGGTCCATGGCTACACCTTC.

Many counts were recorded for this clone. Different DNA sequences within this sample yield the same CDR3. The chain has TRBV28 and TRBJ2-1; D not certain. Germline V gives CDR1 MDHEN, CDR2 SYDVKM. Trimming took 6 bases from V and 1 from J, leaving 7 bases between them. The CDR3 length is 13 residues. The CDR3 nucleotides read TGTGCCAGCAGCGCTCTATCCTACAATGAGCAGTTCTTC. Its translation: CASSALSYNEQFF.

In the case of this clone: Relative to the germline gene, one junction end is altered; a read error may explain this. V usage is TRBV18 and J usage is TRBJ2-7, with 11 nucleotides matching TRBD1. The CDR3 is made up of 16 amino acids. Germline V gene data show CDR1 as KGHSH and CDR2 as LQKENI. The CDR3: CASSTPLGQGAGEQYF. For the CDR3, the DNA is TGTGCCAGCTCAACACCCCTCGGACAGGGGGCGGGGGAGCAGTACTTC.

J is TRBJ2-1 and V is TRBV5-4, with D unclear. Germline CDR1 and CDR2: SGHNT and YYREEE (reference sequence). Trimming removed 5 bases from V and 7 bases from J, with 13 bases in between. The CDR3 contains 13 residues. The CDR3 coding sequence is TGTGCCAGCAGTCCACGTGCCGGGAATGAGCAGTTCTTC. Protein sequence: CASSPRAGNEQFF.

This clone has more than one count but fewer than ten. The chain has TRBV5-4 and TRBJ2-1, with 11 bases matching TRBD2. Germline V gives CDR1 SGHNT, CDR2 YYREEE (reference sequence). V lost 4 bases and J lost 7; bases outside the gene matches: 13. The CDR3 has 17 residues. CDR3 protein: CASSPRVLAGGGNEQFF. CDR3 nucleotides: TGTGCCAGCAGCCCCAGGGTGCTAGCGGGAGGAGGGAATGAGCAGTTCTTC.

This clone has more than one count but fewer than ten. V is TRBV10-3 and J is TRBJ1-4; D is undetermined. Trimming removed 4 bases from V and 8 bases from J, with 11 bases in between. This CDR3 is 13 amino acids long. Germline CDR1 reads ENHRY; CDR2 reads SYGVKD. CDR3 protein: CAISAKEGEKLFF. The DNA for the CDR3 is TGTGCCATCAGTGCGAAGGAAGGGGAAAAACTGTTTTTT.

The chain is built from TRBV30 and TRBJ2-2; TRBD2 matches at 9 bases. From germline, CDR1 is GTSNPN and CDR2 SVGIG (reference sequence). The trim removed 3 bases at V and 5 bases at J, leaving 4 bases unmatched. The CDR3 runs to 14 residues. CDR3 coding DNA: TGTGCCTGGAGCTGGCTAGCGGGGACCGGGGAGCTGTTTTTT. Its translation: CAWSWLAGTGELFF. Full variable domain (missing parts from reference TRBV30 and TRBJ2-2): SQTIHQWPATLVQPVGSPLSLECTVEGTSNPNLYWYRQAAGRGLQLLFYSVGIGQISSEVPQNLSASRPQDRQFILSSKKLLLSDSGFYLCAWSWLAGTGELFFGEGSRLTVL.

The chain joins TRBV7-2 to TRBJ2-1; D remains ambiguous. V dropped 1 base and J dropped 4 bases, with 11 bases sitting between them. Germline V gene sequence: CDR1 SGHTA, CDR2 FQGNSA. The CDR3 totals 15 residues. This chain's CDR3 is CASSLGSQRYNEQFF. CDR3 coding DNA: TGTGCCAGCAGCTTAGGATCGCAGAGATACAATGAGCAGTTCTTC.

The genes are TRBV6-5 and TRBJ2-3, with 8 bases matching TRBD1. This CDR3 contains 16 residues. The germline V gene has CDR1 MNHEY and CDR2 SVGAGI. The trim removed 2 bases at V and 3 bases at J, leaving 7 bases unmatched. CDR3 DNA: TGTGCCAGCAGTTACACCGGACAGGGTGGGACAGATACGCAGTATTTT. This codes for CASSYTGQGGTDTQYF.

This clone has just a few counts. The V call is TRBV2, the J call TRBJ2-3, with 7 bases aligning to TRBD1. The CDR3 totals 17 residues. The J segment lost 6 bases and the V segment lost 0 bases, leaving 12 bases of the junction unmatched. Per germline, CDR1 SNHLY and CDR2 FYNNEI. The CDR3: CASSEALRQGALDTQYF. The CDR3 region has the DNA TGTGCCAGCAGTGAAGCGCTTCGACAGGGAGCCTTGGATACGCAGTATTTT.

This sequence joins TRBV18 and TRBJ2-6; TRBD1 matches at 7 bases. J lost 4 bases, V lost 4 bases, and 7 bases had no gene match. This CDR3 has 16 residues. The germline CDR1 and CDR2 sequences are KGHSH and LQKENI. CDR3 DNA sequence: TGTGCCAGCTCACAAATACAGGGGACCGGGGCCAACGTCCTGACTTTC. Protein product: CASSQIQGTGANVLTF.

The J gene is TRBJ2-6, the V gene TRBV4-3, with TRBD1 matching 7 bases. The CDR3 has 19 amino acids. J gave up 0 bases and V 1 base, and 9 bases lay outside the gene matches. The germline V gene encodes CDR1 LGHNA and CDR2 YSLEER. The CDR3 loop reads CASSQGSSGQSSGANVLTF. CDR3 DNA: TGCGCCAGCAGCCAAGGGTCGTCGGGACAGAGCTCTGGGGCCAACGTCCTGACTTTC.